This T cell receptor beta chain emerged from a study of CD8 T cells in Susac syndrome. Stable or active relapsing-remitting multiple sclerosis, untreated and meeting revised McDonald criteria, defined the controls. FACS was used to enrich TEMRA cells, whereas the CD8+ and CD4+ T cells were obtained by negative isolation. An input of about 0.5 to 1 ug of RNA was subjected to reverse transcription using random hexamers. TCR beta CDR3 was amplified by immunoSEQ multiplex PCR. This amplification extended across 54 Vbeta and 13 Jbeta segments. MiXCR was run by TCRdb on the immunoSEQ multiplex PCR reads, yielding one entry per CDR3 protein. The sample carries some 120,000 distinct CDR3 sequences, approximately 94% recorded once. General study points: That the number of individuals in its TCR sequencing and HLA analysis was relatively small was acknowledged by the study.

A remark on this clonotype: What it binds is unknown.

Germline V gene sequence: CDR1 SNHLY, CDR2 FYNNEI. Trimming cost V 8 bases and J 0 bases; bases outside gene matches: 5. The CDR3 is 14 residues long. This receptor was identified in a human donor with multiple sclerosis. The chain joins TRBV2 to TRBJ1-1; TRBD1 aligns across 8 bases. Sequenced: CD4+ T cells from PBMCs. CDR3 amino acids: CASSGQDLNTEAFF. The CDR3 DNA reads TGTGCCAGCTCGGGACAGGACCTGAACACTGAAGCTTTCTTT.